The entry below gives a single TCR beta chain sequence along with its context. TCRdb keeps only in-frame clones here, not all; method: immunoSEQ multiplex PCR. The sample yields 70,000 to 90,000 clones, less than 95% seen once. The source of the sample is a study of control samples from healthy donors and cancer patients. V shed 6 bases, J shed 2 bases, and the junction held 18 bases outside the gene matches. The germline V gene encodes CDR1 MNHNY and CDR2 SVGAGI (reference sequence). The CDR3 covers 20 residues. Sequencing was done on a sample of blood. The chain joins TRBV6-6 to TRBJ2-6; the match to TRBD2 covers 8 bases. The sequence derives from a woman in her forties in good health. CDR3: CASSSTSGRIFRAGANVLTF. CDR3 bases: TGTGCCAGCAGCTCCACCAGCGGGAGAATCTTTAGAGCTGGGGCCAACGTCCTGACTTTC.